This TCR beta chain is from a study of cytomegalovirus exposure and HLA in healthy donors. PCR primers comprised 60 Vbeta and 13 Jbeta primers. Measured with immunoSEQ multiplex PCR; TCRdb has only the in-frame clones, and not every one. Reported are 55,000 to 75,000 clones; the ten largest clones contain 3.5% to 4%. About this clone itself: Its antigen is as yet unknown.

General observations from the study: TCR beta chains associated with HLA were, in a later analysis, more clonally expanded than equally common others. Analyses of presence/absence relied on an assumption of roughly uniform sequencing depth across donors.

Sequencing input: PBMCs. This clonotype originated in a male donor in good health and CMV-seronegative.

The CDR3 region has the DNA TGCAGCTGGACAGGGGGCCCTGAAGCTTTCTTT. Protein product: CSWTGGPEAFF. The V and J genes are TRBV29-1 and TRBJ1-1, with TRBD1 matching 11 bases. The CDR3 is 11 amino acids. Germline V lookup: CDR1 SQVTM, CDR2 ANQGSEA. Germline trimming cut 8 bases from V and 6 bases from J; bases unmatched to any gene: 2.